The clone carrying this T cell receptor beta chain was detected only a few times. This CDR3 region has 14 residues. V lost 4 bases to trimming and J lost 9 bases; unmatched junction nucleotides: 5. Germline V gene sequence: CDR1 MDHEN, CDR2 SYDVKM. The PCR used 60 Vbeta and 13 Jbeta primers. Repertoires were generated with immunoSEQ multiplex PCR, while TCRdb's copy carries only in-frame clones and drops some. The sample records fewer than 150,000 clones, approximately 80% being singletons. The sample originates from a study of cytomegalovirus exposure and HLA in healthy donors. The specimen was PBMCs. The clonotype originates from a man under 40 in good health and CMV-seronegative. This sequence joins TRBV28 and TRBJ1-5, with 11 bases aligning to TRBD1. The CDR3 here is CASSSGQGARPQHF. Written as DNA, the CDR3 is TGTGCCAGCAGTTCCGGACAGGGGGCACGGCCCCAGCATTTT.